The entry below describes one T cell receptor (beta chain). Seattle patients were enrolled during active infection and followed longitudinally. These data come from a study of blood T cell repertoires in COVID-19. Study-level information: PBMCs, B-cell-depleted T cells, or T cells were the source of the cDNA or gDNA that made up the material.

The protocol was immunoSEQ multiplex PCR, while the TCRdb copy is restricted to in-frame clones and leaves out a portion. The table has about 180,000 clones, about 81% seen once. Trimming at V came to 2 bases and at J to 9 bases, leaving 5 bases not matched to a gene. Germline lookup yields CDR1 MNHNY and CDR2 SVGAGI (reference sequence). CDR3 length: 15 residues. V usage is TRBV6-6 and J usage is TRBJ2-1; 12 positions agree with TRBD2. The sequence derives from a woman of 80 years or more with COVID-19, enrolled during active disease. Sequencing was performed on peripheral blood. CDR3 nucleotides: TGTGCCAGCAGTTACCTAGCGGGGGGGTATGGTGAGCAGTTCTTC. Protein sequence: CASSYLAGGYGEQFF.